These 17 T cell receptor beta chains were all obtained from the same sample, sequenced in a study of T cell repertoires in cytomegalovirus infection. TCRdb independently ran MiXCR on the reads; one entry per CDR3 protein. The sample includes 80,000 to 130,000 distinct CDR3 sequences, about a quarter of them seen just once. The sequenced sample was CD8+ T cells from PBMCs. These receptors were taken from a human donor in good health (CMV status not recorded). Some clones in this sample may be carry-over from other donors' samples.

This clonotype has just a few counts. The CDR3 DNA follows: TGTGCCAGCAACGTACTTCAGGGGAGTAGCTATGGCTACACCTTC. It translates to CASNVLQGSSYGYTF. The V call is TRBV7-3, the J call TRBJ1-2; weak D call: TRBD1 (6 bases). V lost 7 bases to trimming and J lost 4 bases, with 19 bases between them. This CDR3 region has 15 residues. Germline values: CDR1 SGHTA, CDR2 FQGTGA.

This clonotype was observed a few times. The V call is TRBV10-3, the J call TRBJ1-1; tentative D call: TRBD1 (5 bases). Germline CDR1 reads ENHRY; CDR2 reads SYGVKD. The CDR3 runs 14 residues. Trimming shortened V by 4 bases and J by 0 bases, and 9 bases separated the two germline ends. The CDR3 is CAISGQPMNTEAFF. The CDR3 coding sequence is TGTGCCATCAGTGGACAGCCTATGAACACTGAAGCTTTCTTT.

This clonotype was counted between two and nine times. This chain uses TRBV7-9 with TRBJ2-7; D gene uncertain. Deletions cut 3 bases from V and 6 bases from J, with 3 bases between. Germline CDR1 SEHNR, CDR2 FQNEAQ (reference sequence). The length of the CDR3 is 10 residues. The CDR3 sequence is CASSLTEQYF. The CDR3 DNA follows: TGTGCCAGCAGCTTGACCGAGCAGTACTTC.

The J gene is TRBJ2-2, the V gene TRBV6-5, with TRBD2 identical over 16 bases. V was pared by 5 bases and J by 8 bases, with 11 bases of the junction left unmatched. Germline lookup yields CDR1 MNHEY and CDR2 SVGAGI. This CDR3 has 18 amino acids. CDR3 coding DNA: TGTGCCAGCAGTCAGACCGGGACTAGCGGGAGGGCCACGGGGGAGCTGTTTTTT. Translation gives CASSQTGTSGRATGELFF.

The chain employs TRBV14 and TRBJ2-7; 7 positions match TRBD2. V was clipped by 1 base and J by 5 bases; unmatched bases: 8. Germline-derived CDR1 and CDR2 are SGHDN and FVKESK. The CDR3 is 15 amino acids. CDR3 in amino acids: CASSQGSGGLHEQYF. The CDR3 DNA reads TGTGCCAGCAGCCAAGGATCGGGAGGTCTCCACGAGCAGTACTTC.

CDR3 in amino acids: CASSLGLTGELFF. DNA of the CDR3: TGTGCCAGCAGTCTCGGGCTCACCGGGGAGCTGTTTTTT. This chain joins TRBV12-3 or TRBV12-4 and TRBJ2-2; no clear D. The CDR3 covers 13 residues. Trimming shortened V by 5 bases and J by 4 bases, and 8 bases separated the two germline ends.

CDR3 region: CSARIDSSYNSPLHF. Written as DNA, the CDR3 is TGCAGTGCGAGGATTGATAGCTCCTATAATTCACCCCTCCACTTT. V gene TRBV20-1 combines with J gene TRBJ1-6, with unresolved D. The CDR3 totals 15 residues. In germline, CDR1 is DFQATT, CDR2 SNEGSKA (reference sequence). V was cut by 6 bases and J by 0 bases, with 12 bases left in between.

This clonotype was observed a handful of times. The chain joins TRBV11-2 to TRBJ2-7; maybe TRBD1 (5 bases). V was clipped by 4 bases and J by 6 bases, with 16 bases between them. This CDR3 region has 14 residues. Germline loops: CDR1 SGHAT, CDR2 FQNNGV. The CDR3 here is CASSSWQGNSEQYF. The CDR3 DNA is TGTGCCAGCAGCTCTTGGCAGGGCAACTCCGAGCAGTACTTC.

The J gene is TRBJ1-2, the V gene TRBV4-3, with D unclear. Trimming removed 1 base from V and 6 bases from J, with 15 bases in between. This CDR3 has 15 amino acids. CDR1 is LGHNA and CDR2 is YSLEER in the germline V gene. DNA for the CDR3: TGCGCCAGCAGCCAAGTGGGAATTCGGCAGGATGGCTACACCTTC. It translates to CASSQVGIRQDGYTF.

The sample holds many counts of this clonotype. V usage is TRBV4-1 and J usage is TRBJ1-6, with no clear D. CDR3 length: 17 residues. Germline lookup yields CDR1 MGHRA and CDR2 YSYEKL. Trimming took 0 bases from V and 7 from J, leaving 16 bases between them. CDR3 in amino acids: CASSQETSFPPNSPLHF. The DNA for the CDR3 is TGCGCCAGCAGCCAAGAAACATCCTTCCCCCCGAATTCACCCCTCCACTTT.

The chain couples TRBV20-1 to TRBJ2-5; a possible D gene is TRBD2 (6 bases). The V end was cut by 0 bases, the J end by 2 bases, with 16 bases between. The CDR3 spans 16 residues. Germline loops: CDR1 DFQATT, CDR2 SNEGSKA (reference sequence). CDR3 residues: CSARDPTGGPQETQYF. The DNA of the CDR3 is TGCAGTGCTAGAGACCCCACCGGAGGGCCACAAGAGACCCAGTACTTC.

This clonotype was seen many times. The rearrangement uses TRBV7-2 and TRBJ2-6; 9 bases line up with TRBD1. V was pared by 6 bases and J by 6 bases, with 9 bases of the junction left unmatched. Germline loops: CDR1 SGHTA, CDR2 FQGNSA. The length of the CDR3 is 16 residues. The CDR3 is CASRGQGLYEANVLTF. The CDR3 nucleotides read TGTGCCAGCAGAGGACAGGGGCTTTATGAGGCCAACGTCCTGACTTTC.

The chain links TRBV7-2 to TRBJ2-7; D is unresolved. The CDR3 extends over 13 amino acids. The germline gives CDR1 SGHTA, CDR2 FQGNSA. V was shortened by 1 base and J by 7 bases, with 11 bases between the two germline ends. The CDR3 is CASSLVPVREQYF. DNA for the CDR3: TGTGCCAGCAGCTTAGTTCCAGTCCGGGAGCAGTACTTC.

The chain employs TRBV10-1 and TRBJ2-1, with 10 nucleotides matching TRBD2. V gave up 2 bases and J gave up 9 bases; unmatched junction bases: 4. This CDR3 comprises 14 residues. In germline, CDR1 is WNHNN, CDR2 SYGVQD (reference sequence). CDR3 protein: CASSETSGTTEQFF. In DNA form, the CDR3 reads TGCGCCAGCAGTGAGACTAGCGGGACGACTGAGCAGTTCTTC.

As concerns this clonotype: It may be a read error: a sequence one base away is much more abundant. The V and J genes are TRBV7-2 and TRBJ2-7; maybe TRBD1 (6 bases). The CDR3 is 14 residues long. V was pared by 4 bases and J by 2 bases, with 12 bases between. Germline CDR1 reads SGHTA; CDR2 reads FQGNSA. The CDR3 sequence: CASSSGQTPYEQYF. For the CDR3, the DNA is TGTGCCAGCAGCTCAGGACAGACCCCCTACGAGCAGTACTTC.

This clonotype was seen a handful of times. This sequence joins TRBV19 and TRBJ2-7; D remains ambiguous. This CDR3 is 12 amino acids long. V gave up 6 bases and J gave up 4 bases, with 10 bases separating them. Germline CDR1 and CDR2: LNHDA and SQIVND (reference sequence). CDR3 nucleotide sequence: TGTGCCAGTAGAAGTCCGACTTACGAGCAGTACTTC. Residues: CASRSPTYEQYF.

The chain combines TRBV11-2 with TRBJ2-5; TRBD2 agrees at 12 bases. The CDR3 runs 17 residues. Germline values: CDR1 SGHAT, CDR2 FQNNGV. Trimming at V came to 4 bases and at J to 0 bases, leaving 6 bases not matched to a gene. The CDR3 coding sequence is TGTGCCAGCAGCTCATGGACTAGCGGGGACTACCAAGAGACCCAGTACTTC. Translation: CASSSWTSGDYQETQYF.